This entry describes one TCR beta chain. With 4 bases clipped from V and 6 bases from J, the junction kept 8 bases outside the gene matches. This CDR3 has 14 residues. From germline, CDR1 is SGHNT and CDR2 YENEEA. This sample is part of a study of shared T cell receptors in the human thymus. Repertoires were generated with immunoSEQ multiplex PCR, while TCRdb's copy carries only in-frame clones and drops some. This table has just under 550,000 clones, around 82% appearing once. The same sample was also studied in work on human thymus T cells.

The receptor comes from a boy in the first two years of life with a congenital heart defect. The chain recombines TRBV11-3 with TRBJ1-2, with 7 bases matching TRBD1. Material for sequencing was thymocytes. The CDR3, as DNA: TGTGCCAGCAGCTCAGCAAGACAGGGTAATGGCTACACCTTC. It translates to CASSSARQGNGYTF.